These T cell receptor beta chains were read from a single sample in a study of blood T cell repertoires in COVID-19. Sequencing was performed with immunoSEQ multiplex PCR; in TCRdb, only in-frame clones are kept and a portion is missing. The sample comprises some 180,000 clones, around four fifths of which are singletons, and over 2% rests with the top ten. Sample: peripheral blood. Source of these receptors: a woman older than 75 with acute or convalescent COVID-19. Both conserved end residues are part of each CDR3. D genes are given only for firm matches. Some rows mark clone size as missing; the rest say once, few, many or name a class of expanded clone.

V gene,clone size,CDR3 length,J gene,D gene,CDR3 protein,CDR3 DNA
TRBV10-3,few,15,TRBJ2-1,TRBD2,CAINAGTSLDNEQFF,TGTGCCATCAACGCCGGGACTAGTCTCGACAATGAGCAGTTCTTC
TRBV6-5,NA,11,TRBJ2-7,TRBD1,CASRYRGEQYF,TGTGCCAGCAGATACAGGGGAGAGCAGTACTTC
TRBV6-4,NA,18,TRBJ2-3,TRBD2,CASSPLAGGTSSTDTQYF,TGTGCCAGCAGTCCCTTAGCGGGGGGAACCTCTAGCACAGATACGCAGTATTTT
TRBV5-4,NA,14,TRBJ2-2,TRBD1,CASSTGQFTGELFF,TGTGCCAGCAGTACGGGACAGTTCACCGGGGAGCTGTTTTTT
TRBV6-5,NA,14,TRBJ1-4,NA,CASSYGRTNEKLFF,TGTGCCAGCAGTTACGGGAGGACTAATGAAAAACTGTTTTTT
TRBV5-1,NA,13,TRBJ2-7,NA,CASSSTGDYEQYF,TGCGCCAGCAGCTCGACAGGAGACTACGAGCAGTACTTC
TRBV7-6,NA,14,TRBJ1-5,TRBD1,CASSSGQGNQPQHF,TGTGCCAGCAGCTCTGGACAGGGGAATCAGCCCCAGCATTTT
TRBV6-5,NA,14,TRBJ2-7,NA,CASSPTRQSYEQYF,TGTGCCAGCAGTCCCACCCGACAGAGCTACGAGCAGTACTTC
TRBV19,NA,15,TRBJ2-1,NA,CASRTPGLIYNEQFF,TGTGCCAGTAGGACCCCGGGACTCATATACAATGAGCAGTTCTTC
TRBV9,NA,14,TRBJ2-3,TRBD1,CASSGDRDTDTQYF,TGTGCCAGCAGTGGGGACAGAGACACAGATACGCAGTATTTT
TRBV5-6,NA,15,TRBJ2-5,TRBD2,CASSDILAGGETQYF,TGTGCCAGCAGCGATATACTAGCGGGAGGGGAGACCCAGTACTTC
TRBV5-1,once,15,TRBJ2-3,NA,CASSLNTRNTDTQYF,TGCGCCAGCAGCTTAAACACAAGAAATACAGATACGCAGTATTTT
TRBV6-5,NA,13,TRBJ1-5,NA,CASSGGSNQPQHF,TGTGCCAGCAGCGGGGGGAGCAATCAGCCCCAGCATTTT
TRBV18,NA,15,TRBJ1-1,TRBD1,CASSLRTGQNTEAFF,TGTGCCAGCTCACTACGGACAGGGCAGAACACTGAAGCTTTCTTT
TRBV18,NA,16,TRBJ1-6,TRBD1,CASSPQGAPRNSPLHF,TGTGCCAGCTCACCTCAGGGGGCGCCCCGTAATTCACCCCTCCACTTT
TRBV9,NA,13,TRBJ2-2,NA,CASTRQDTGELFF,TGTGCCAGCACTAGACAGGACACCGGGGAGCTGTTTTTT
TRBV6-2/TRBV6-3,once,14,TRBJ2-7,TRBD1,CASSLDRGSYEQYF,TGTGCCAGCAGCCTCGACAGGGGATCCTACGAGCAGTACTTC
TRBV14,NA,13,TRBJ2-2,NA,CASSPTRTGELFF,TGTGCCAGCAGCCCCACAAGAACCGGGGAGCTGTTTTTT
TRBV5-4,NA,14,TRBJ1-1,NA,CASSPGGAAAEAFF,TGTGCCAGCAGCCCAGGCGGGGCGGCAGCTGAAGCTTTCTTT
TRBV4-3,NA,14,TRBJ1-2,NA,CASSHLAEGGSYTF,TGCGCCAGCAGCCACCTCGCCGAGGGCGGCAGCTACACCTTC
TRBV19,NA,14,TRBJ1-1,TRBD1,CASSGQVRNTEAFF,TGTGCCAGTAGTGGACAGGTCCGAAACACTGAAGCTTTCTTT
TRBV3-1/TRBV3-2,once,15,TRBJ2-5,TRBD2,CASSQEAGTQETQYF,TGTGCCAGCAGCCAAGAAGCGGGAACCCAAGAGACCCAGTACTTC
TRBV7-8,NA,12,TRBJ2-1,NA,CASSSMSNEQFF,TGTGCCAGCAGCTCCATGAGCAATGAGCAGTTCTTC
TRBV9,once,17,TRBJ2-3,TRBD2,CASSVEAGGLLADTQYF,TGTGCCAGCAGCGTAGAGGCGGGAGGCCTACTTGCAGATACGCAGTATTTT